This T cell receptor (beta chain) stems from a study of OX40 agonist ivuxolimab in advanced cancers. General study findings and limits: The study observed clonal expansion of CD4+ and CD8+ blood T cells by week 6 at 0.1 to 3.0 mg/kg.

This clone has a handful of counts. What it recognizes is unknown. V shed 3 bases, J shed 3 bases, and the junction held 7 bases outside the gene matches. Per germline, CDR1 SGHTA and CDR2 FQGTGA. This CDR3 is built from 17 residues. Some clones are missing from TCRdb's copy, which holds only in-frame ones; the method was immunoSEQ multiplex PCR. The sample yields tens of thousands of clones, about 85% seen once. The sequence was collected from an adult with an advanced solid tumor such as melanoma, head and neck, liver or kidney cancer. This sequence joins TRBV7-3 and TRBJ2-7; 14 bases are shared with TRBD2. The sample was CD4+ or CD8+ T cells sorted from blood, taken in a trial of the OX40 agonist ivuxolimab. CDR3 nucleotide sequence: TGTGCCAGCAGCTTGCGACTAGCGGGAGGGCAGGACTACGAGCAGTACTTC. Translation gives CASSLRLAGGQDYEQYF.